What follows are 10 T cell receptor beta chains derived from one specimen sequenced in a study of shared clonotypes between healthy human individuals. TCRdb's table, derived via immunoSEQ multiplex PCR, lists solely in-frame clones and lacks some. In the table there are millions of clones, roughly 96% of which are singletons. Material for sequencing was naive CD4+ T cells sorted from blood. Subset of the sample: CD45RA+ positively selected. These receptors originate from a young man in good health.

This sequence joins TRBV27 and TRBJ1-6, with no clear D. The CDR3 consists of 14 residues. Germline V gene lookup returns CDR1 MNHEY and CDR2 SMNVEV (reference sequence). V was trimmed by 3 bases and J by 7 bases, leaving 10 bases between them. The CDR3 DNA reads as TGTGCCAGCAGTTTTGGGGATCAAAATTCACCCCTCCACTTT. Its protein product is CASSFGDQNSPLHF.

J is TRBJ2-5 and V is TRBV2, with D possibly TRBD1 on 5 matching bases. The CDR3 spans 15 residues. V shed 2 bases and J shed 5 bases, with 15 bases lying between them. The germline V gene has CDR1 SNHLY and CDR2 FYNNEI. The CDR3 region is CASSESPQGFETQYF. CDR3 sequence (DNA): TGTGCCAGCAGTGAAAGTCCTCAGGGATTTGAGACCCAGTACTTC. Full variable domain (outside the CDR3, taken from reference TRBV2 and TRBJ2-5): EPEVTQTPSHQVTQMGQEVILRCVPISNHLYFYWYRQILGQKVEFLVSFYNNEISEKSEIFDDQFSVERPDGSNFTLKIRSTKLEDSAMYFCASSESPQGFETQYFGPGTRLLVL.

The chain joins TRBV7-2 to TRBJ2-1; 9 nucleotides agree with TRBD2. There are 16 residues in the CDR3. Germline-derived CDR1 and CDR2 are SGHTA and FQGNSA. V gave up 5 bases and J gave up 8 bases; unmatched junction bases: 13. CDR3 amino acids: CASSRSFAGGRDEQFF. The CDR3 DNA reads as TGTGCCAGCAGCCGATCTTTTGCGGGAGGGCGGGATGAGCAGTTCTTC.

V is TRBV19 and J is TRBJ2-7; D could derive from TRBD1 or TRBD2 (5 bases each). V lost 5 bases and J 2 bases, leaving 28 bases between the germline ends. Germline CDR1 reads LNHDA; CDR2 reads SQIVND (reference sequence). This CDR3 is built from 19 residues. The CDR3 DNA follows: TGTGCCAGTAGTCCCACACCCCCCGGGACCCCGGTGACCACCTACGAGCAGTACTTC. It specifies CASSPTPPGTPVTTYEQYF.

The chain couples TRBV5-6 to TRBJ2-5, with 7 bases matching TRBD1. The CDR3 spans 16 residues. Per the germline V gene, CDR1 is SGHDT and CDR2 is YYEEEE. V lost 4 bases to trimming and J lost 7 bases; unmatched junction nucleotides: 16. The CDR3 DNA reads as TGTGCCAGCAGCCCTGGGACAGTGATTGGGCTAGGGACCCAGTACTTC. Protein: CASSPGTVIGLGTQYF.

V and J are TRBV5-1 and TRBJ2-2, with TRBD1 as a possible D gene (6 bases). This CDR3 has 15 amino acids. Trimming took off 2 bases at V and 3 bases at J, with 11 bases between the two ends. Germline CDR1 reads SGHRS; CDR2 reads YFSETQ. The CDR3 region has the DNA TGCGCCAGCAGCTTACAGGGTCAGGACACCGGGGAGCTGTTTTTT. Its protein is CASSLQGQDTGELFF.

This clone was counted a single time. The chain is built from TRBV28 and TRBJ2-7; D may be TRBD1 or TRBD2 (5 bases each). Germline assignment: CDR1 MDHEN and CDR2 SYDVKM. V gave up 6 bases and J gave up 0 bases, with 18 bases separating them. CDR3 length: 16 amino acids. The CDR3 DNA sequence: TGTGCCAGCAGCATCCTCGGGACCGCCAGCTCCTACGAGCAGTACTTC. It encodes CASSILGTASSYEQYF.

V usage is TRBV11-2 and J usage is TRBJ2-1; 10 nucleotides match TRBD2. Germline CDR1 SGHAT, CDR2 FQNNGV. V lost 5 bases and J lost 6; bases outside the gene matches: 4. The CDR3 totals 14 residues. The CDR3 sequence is CASSVLAGINEQFF. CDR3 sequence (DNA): TGTGCCAGCAGCGTACTAGCGGGAATCAATGAGCAGTTCTTC. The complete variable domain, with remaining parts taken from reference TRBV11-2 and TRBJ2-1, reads EAGVAQSPRYKIIEKRQSVAFWCNPISGHATLYWYQQILGQGPKLLIQFQNNGVVDDSQLPKDRFSAERLKGVDSTLKIQPAKLEDSAVYLCASSVLAGINEQFFGPGTRLTVL.

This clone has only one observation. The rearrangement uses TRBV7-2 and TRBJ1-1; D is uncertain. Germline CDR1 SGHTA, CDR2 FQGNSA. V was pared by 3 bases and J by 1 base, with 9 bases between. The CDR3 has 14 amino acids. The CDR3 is CASSFIIKNTEAFF. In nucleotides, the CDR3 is TGTGCCAGCAGCTTCATCATCAAGAACACTGAAGCTTTCTTT.

CDR3 sequence (DNA): TGTGCCTGGAGTGTTGGGGGCGAAGGGCAGTTCTTC. It yields the protein CAWSVGGEGQFF. V usage is TRBV30 and J usage is TRBJ2-1; tentative D call: TRBD1 (6 bases). The V end lost 0 bases, the J end lost 12 bases, and 12 bases lay between the germline ends. The CDR3 consists of 12 residues. In germline, CDR1 is GTSNPN, CDR2 SVGIG (reference sequence).